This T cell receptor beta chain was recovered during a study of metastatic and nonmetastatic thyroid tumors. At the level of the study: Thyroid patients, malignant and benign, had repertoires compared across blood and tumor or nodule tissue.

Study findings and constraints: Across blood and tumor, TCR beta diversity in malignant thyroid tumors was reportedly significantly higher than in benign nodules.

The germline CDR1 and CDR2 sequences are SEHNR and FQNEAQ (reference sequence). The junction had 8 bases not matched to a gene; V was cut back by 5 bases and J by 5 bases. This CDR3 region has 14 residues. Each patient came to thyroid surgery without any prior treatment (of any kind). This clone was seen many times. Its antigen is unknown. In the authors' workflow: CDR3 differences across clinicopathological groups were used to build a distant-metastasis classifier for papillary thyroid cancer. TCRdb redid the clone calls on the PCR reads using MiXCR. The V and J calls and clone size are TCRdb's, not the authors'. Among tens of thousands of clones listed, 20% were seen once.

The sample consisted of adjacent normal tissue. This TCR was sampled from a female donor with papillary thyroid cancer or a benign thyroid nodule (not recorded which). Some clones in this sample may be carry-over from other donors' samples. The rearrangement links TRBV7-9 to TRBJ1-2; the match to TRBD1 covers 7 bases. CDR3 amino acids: CASSDTGDGYGYTF. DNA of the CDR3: TGTGCCAGCAGCGATACAGGGGATGGGTATGGCTACACCTTC. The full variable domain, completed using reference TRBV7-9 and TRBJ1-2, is DTGVSQNPRHKITKRGQNVTFRCDPISEHNRLYWYRQTLGQGPEFLTYFQNEAQLEKSRLLSDRFSAERPKGSFSTLEIQRTEQGDSAMYLCASSDTGDGYGYTFGSGTRLTVV.